The TCR beta chain described here comes from a study of T cells in Graves' hyperthyroidism and ophthalmopathy. TCR beta CDR3 regions were amplified from RNA transcripts. HTBI primers were employed in a first-round RT-PCR of the TCR CDR3. TCRdb passed the multiplex PCR reads through MiXCR, listing each CDR3 protein once. The data hold fewer than 450,000 distinct CDR3 sequences, with 18% observed a single time. Comments on this clonotype: Its antigen is not identified.

Unmatched junction bases numbered 2, after V lost 3 bases and J lost 7 bases. Per the germline V gene, CDR1 is SGDLS and CDR2 is YYNGEE. This CDR3 has 12 residues. Whole-study results and caveats: Among clonotypes expanded in thyroid above 0.001, most were also found in blood.

This TCR was recovered from a man aged 18 to 35 with Graves' ophthalmopathy. The J gene is TRBJ1-2, the V gene TRBV9; 8 positions agree with TRBD1. Sequencing was carried out using blood. The CDR3 is CASSATGGGYTF. The CDR3 region has the DNA TGTGCCAGCAGCGCCACAGGGGGTGGCTACACCTTC.